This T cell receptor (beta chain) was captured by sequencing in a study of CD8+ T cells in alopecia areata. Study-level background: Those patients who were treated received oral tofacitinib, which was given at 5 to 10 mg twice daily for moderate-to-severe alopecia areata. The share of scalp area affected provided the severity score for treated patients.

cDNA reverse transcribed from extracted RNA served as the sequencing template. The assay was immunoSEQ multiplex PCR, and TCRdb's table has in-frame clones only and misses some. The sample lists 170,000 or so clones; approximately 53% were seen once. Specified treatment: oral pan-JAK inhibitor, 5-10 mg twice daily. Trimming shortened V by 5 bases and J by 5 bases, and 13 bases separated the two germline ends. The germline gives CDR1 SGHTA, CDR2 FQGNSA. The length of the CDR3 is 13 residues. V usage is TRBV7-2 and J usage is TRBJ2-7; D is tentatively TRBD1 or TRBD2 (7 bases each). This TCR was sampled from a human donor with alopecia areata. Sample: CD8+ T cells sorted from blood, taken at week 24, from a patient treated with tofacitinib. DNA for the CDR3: TGTGCCAGCAGCCCCCAGGGGGGGAACGAGCAGTACTTC. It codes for CASSPQGGNEQYF. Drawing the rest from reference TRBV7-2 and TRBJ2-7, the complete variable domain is GAGVSQSPSNKVTEKGKDVELRCDPISGHTALYWYRQSLGQGLEFLIYFQGNSAPDKSGLPSDRFSAERTGGSVSTLTIQRTQQEDSAVYLCASSPQGGNEQYFGPGTRLTVT.